The 6 T cell receptor beta chains in this list originate from one sample, sequenced in a study of cytomegalovirus exposure and HLA in healthy donors (dated by TCRdb to about 2017). The method was the immunoSEQ multiplex PCR assay. For the multiplex PCR, a mixture combining 60 forward primers for TCR Vbeta segments and 13 reverse primers for TCR Jbeta segments was used. TCRdb mirrors the immuneACCESS table, restricted to in-frame sequences. Some clones are absent from its copies; in checked studies, under half trace to an unresolved V gene, and the reason for the others is unknown. This sample has more than 110,000 clones in its table, and about four fifths of those were observed once. The ten biggest clones cover 4% to 5% of the sample. Sample: PBMCs. The receptors derive from a man aged 40-49 years in good health and CMV-seropositive.

The chain joins TRBV6-1 to TRBJ2-5, with TRBD1 as a possible D gene (6 bases). Near its end, the DNA agrees better with TRBJ2-7, so the J call may be wrong. The CDR3 is 15 residues long. Germline V gene sequence: CDR1 MNHNS, CDR2 SASEGT. In DNA, the CDR3 is TGTGCCAGCACCCGATCCGGAACAGGGTCCTACGAGCAGTACTTC. Its translation: CASTRSGTGSYEQYF.

The rearrangement joins TRBV2 to TRBJ2-3; 9 nucleotides match TRBD2. The V segment lost 7 bases and the J segment 1 base; nucleotides outside the gene matches: 6. Germline V CDR1 and CDR2: SNHLY, FYNNEI. This CDR3 comprises 15 residues. CDR3 nucleotides: TGTGCCAGCAAAGAGCGGGAGGCCGGCACAGATACGCAGTATTTT. Its protein product is CASKEREAGTDTQYF. The variable domain in full, with the rest retrieved from reference TRBV2 and TRBJ2-3, is EPEVTQTPSHQVTQMGQEVILRCVPISNHLYFYWYRQILGQKVEFLVSFYNNEISEKSEIFDDQFSVERPDGSNFTLKIRSTKLEDSAMYFCASKEREAGTDTQYFGPGTRLTVL.

This clone was found once. V usage is TRBV19 and J usage is TRBJ2-3, with 10 positions matching TRBD1. CDR3 size: 15 residues. Germline CDR1 and CDR2: LNHDA and SQIVND (reference sequence). J gave up 4 bases and V 4 bases, and 5 bases lay outside the gene matches. The CDR3 sequence is CASSTGTGESDTQYF. DNA of the CDR3: TGTGCCAGTAGTACCGGGACAGGGGAGTCAGATACGCAGTATTTT.

The chain combines TRBV5-6 with TRBJ2-1, with TRBD2 matching over 12 bases. The germline CDR1 and CDR2 sequences are SGHDT and YYEEEE. Trimming cost V 4 bases and J 8 bases; bases outside gene matches: 7. The CDR3 totals 15 residues. This CDR3 is CASSPTSGRRDEQFF. DNA for the CDR3: TGTGCCAGCAGCCCGACTAGCGGGAGAAGAGATGAGCAGTTCTTC.

The J gene is TRBJ2-3, the V gene TRBV9; 7 bases agree with TRBD2. The CDR3 sequence is 17 residues long. Germline trimming cut 0 bases from V and 3 bases from J; bases unmatched to any gene: 10. Germline loops: CDR1 SGDLS, CDR2 YYNGEE. In DNA, the CDR3 is TGTGCCAGCAGCGTAGGGCTAGCGGTGTCGAAGACAGATACGCAGTATTTT. Residues: CASSVGLAVSKTDTQYF. The variable domain in full, with the rest retrieved from reference TRBV9 and TRBJ2-3, is DSGVTQTPKHLITATGQRVTLRCSPRSGDLSVYWYQQSLDQGLQFLIQYYNGEERAKGNILERFSAQQFPDLHSELNLSSLELGDSALYFCASSVGLAVSKTDTQYFGPGTRLTVL.

This chain connects TRBV29-1 to TRBJ1-6, with a weak D call TRBD1 (5 bases). Germline assignment: CDR1 SQVTM and CDR2 ANQGSEA. The V and J ends lost 4 bases and 8 bases respectively, with 12 bases between them. This CDR3 region has 13 residues. Written as DNA, the CDR3 is TGCAGCGTTGGGCTGGGGGGTGATTCACCCCTCCACTTT. Translation gives CSVGLGGDSPLHF.